This TCR beta chain stems from a study of cytomegalovirus exposure and HLA in healthy donors. V lost 2 bases and J 3 bases, leaving 13 bases between the germline ends. In germline, CDR1 is SNHLY, CDR2 FYNNEI. The CDR3 consists of 15 residues. The PCR contained 60 Vbeta and 13 Jbeta primers. The data were produced by immunoSEQ multiplex PCR, yet TCRdb's version contains in-frame clones alone and is incomplete. The sample has tens of thousands of clones, over 70% seen once. For this clone: Its antigen is unidentified.

General study findings and limits: Sequencing probably produced one cluster of sequence variants that were highly shared.

The chain combines TRBV2 with TRBJ2-5; D gene unclear. The TCR sequence derives from a man aged 60 to 75 in good health and CMV-seropositive. The specimen sequenced was PBMCs. CDR3 residues: CASSETEIKKETQYF. The CDR3 DNA reads as TGTGCCAGCAGTGAAACAGAGATAAAAAAAGAGACCCAGTACTTC.